This TCR beta chain originates from a study of T cell changes during pregnancy in multiple sclerosis. Using immunoSEQ multiplex PCR, the repertoire was profiled, and TCRdb retains in-frame clones only, with some absent. The repertoire holds 85,000 to 95,000 clones, with 90% to 95% as singletons. The CDR3 sequence is 14 residues long. The germline CDR1 and CDR2 sequences are SGHTA and FQGNSA. Deletions cut 5 bases from V and 4 bases from J, with 13 bases between. The sample here was peripheral blood, taken after pregnancy. This chain uses TRBV7-2 with TRBJ2-3; no clear D gene. This receptor was identified in a female donor in good health, enrolled as a control in a pregnancy study. The CDR3 is CASSPGLSADTQYF. DNA of the CDR3: TGTGCCAGCAGCCCCGGTCTAAGCGCAGATACGCAGTATTTT.